The 30 T cell receptor beta chains below come from one sample, sequenced in a study of blood T cell repertoires in COVID-19. Profiled with immunoSEQ multiplex PCR; TCRdb holds only in-frame clones, not every one. The table shows 35,000 to 45,000 clones, with roughly 78% occurring only once. Source material: peripheral blood. These receptors were taken from a man in his 70s with acute or convalescent COVID-19.

A single count supports this clone. This chain uses TRBV29-1 with TRBJ2-7, with a tentative D call TRBD2 (6 bases). Germline assignment: CDR1 SQVTM and CDR2 ANQGSEA. There are 15 residues in the CDR3. Trimming removed 6 bases from V and 0 bases from J, with 18 bases in between. The CDR3 region has the DNA TGCAGCGTCAAGTACGGGACTCAGAGCTCCTACGAGCAGTACTTC. It yields the protein CSVKYGTQSSYEQYF.

The chain couples TRBV30 to TRBJ2-1; TRBD2 agrees at 13 bases. With V trimmed by 4 bases and J by 3 bases, 6 bases remained unmatched. This CDR3 spans 16 amino acids. The germline gives CDR1 GTSNPN, CDR2 SVGIG (reference sequence). The CDR3 DNA sequence: TGTGCCTGGACTCGACTAGCGGGAGGTGGCTACAATGAGCAGTTCTTC. Translation: CAWTRLAGGGYNEQFF.

The V and J genes are TRBV11-2 and TRBJ2-3; D is unresolved. CDR1 and CDR2 (germline): SGHAT, FQNNGV. The V end was cut by 1 base, the J end by 0 bases, with 5 bases between. This CDR3 contains 14 residues. The CDR3, as DNA: TGTGCCAGCAGCTTAGGGCAAAGCACAGATACGCAGTATTTT. This translates into CASSLGQSTDTQYF.

The genes are TRBV14 and TRBJ1-1; D is unresolved. The CDR3 extends over 12 amino acids. Germline CDR1 reads SGHDN; CDR2 reads FVKESK. V lost 4 bases, J lost 4 bases, and 7 bases lay in between. The CDR3 DNA is TGTGCCAGCAGCCCCTCCTTCACTGAAGCTTTCTTT. It specifies CASSPSFTEAFF.

This chain links TRBV6-5 with TRBJ1-6; D is unresolved. The CDR3 is 15 residues long. V was cut by 2 bases and J by 7 bases, with 12 bases left in between. Germline values: CDR1 MNHEY, CDR2 SVGAGI. This CDR3 reads CASSYEAQINSPLHF. The CDR3 DNA sequence: TGTGCCAGCAGTTACGAGGCCCAAATCAATTCACCCCTCCACTTT.

The genes are TRBV24-1 and TRBJ2-5; 16 nucleotides align to TRBD2. Germline CDR1 KGHDR, CDR2 SFDVKD. V was clipped by 4 bases and J by 9 bases; unmatched bases: 10. The CDR3 extends over 17 amino acids. In nucleotides, the CDR3 is TGTGCCACCAGTGACCAAGGGACTAGCGGGAGGGCCCCCGCCCAGTACTTC. This sequence encodes CATSDQGTSGRAPAQYF.

In its sample, this clone was seen a few times. This sequence joins TRBV11-2 and TRBJ2-7; perhaps TRBD2 as D (6 bases). V was trimmed by 1 base and J by 4 bases, leaving 17 bases between them. Per germline, CDR1 SGHAT and CDR2 FQNNGV. This CDR3 contains 16 residues. For the CDR3, the DNA is TGTGCCAGCAGCTTAGGAATCATTAGCGGAGAATACGAGCAGTACTTC. Protein: CASSLGIISGEYEQYF.

V is TRBV4-3 and J is TRBJ2-7; tentative D call: TRBD1 (7 bases). The ends were cut back, 4 bases at V and 0 bases at J, with 16 bases in the middle. Germline V gene lookup returns CDR1 LGHNA and CDR2 YSLEER. The CDR3 is 16 amino acids. The CDR3 sequence: CASSPGGIQSSYEQYF. The CDR3 DNA is TGCGCCAGCAGCCCAGGGGGGATCCAAAGCTCCTACGAGCAGTACTTC.

V usage is TRBV5-1 and J usage is TRBJ2-1; 14 bases align to TRBD2. CDR1 and CDR2 (germline): SGHRS, YFSETQ. The trim removed 5 bases at V and 9 bases at J, leaving 10 bases unmatched. The CDR3 is 16 amino acids. As DNA, the CDR3 is TGCGCCAGCAGAACCGGGACTAGCGGGAGTAGGAGTGAGCAGTTCTTC. Its protein is CASRTGTSGSRSEQFF.

The CDR3 spells CASSSWTGTYEQYF. The CDR3 nucleotides are TGTGCCAGCAGTTCGTGGACGGGGACCTACGAGCAGTACTTC. The chain is built from TRBV6-5 and TRBJ2-7; D may be TRBD2 (5 bases). CDR3 length: 14 residues. Germline V gene sequence: CDR1 MNHEY, CDR2 SVGAGI. The V end was cut by 4 bases, the J end by 2 bases, with 12 bases between.

The chain employs TRBV27 and TRBJ1-2, with D unresolved. The V end was cut by 5 bases, the J end by 1 base, with 11 bases between. In germline, CDR1 is MNHEY, CDR2 SMNVEV (reference sequence). The CDR3 length is 14 residues. The CDR3 DNA reads TGTGCCAGCAGTCGTGCCGGGATTAACTATGGCTACACCTTC. Residues: CASSRAGINYGYTF.

V is TRBV14 and J is TRBJ2-2, with 14 positions matching TRBD2. The trim removed 3 bases at V and 3 bases at J, leaving 3 bases unmatched. CDR1 and CDR2 (germline): SGHDN, FVKESK. The length of the CDR3 is 17 residues. The CDR3 DNA reads as TGTGCCAGCAGCCAGGCGGGACTAGCGGGAGACACCGGGGAGCTGTTTTTT. Its translation: CASSQAGLAGDTGELFF.

This chain joins TRBV30 and TRBJ2-7; a weak D match, TRBD2 (6 bases). CDR1 and CDR2 (germline): GTSNPN, SVGIG (reference sequence). CDR3 length: 14 residues. Trimming left V 1 base short and J 3 bases short, with 13 bases between. The DNA of the CDR3 is TGTGCCTGGAGTGCATGGGGGGTCGGCTACGAGCAGTACTTC. Translated, it gives CAWSAWGVGYEQYF. The full variable domain, its missing parts supplied by reference TRBV30 and TRBJ2-7, is SQTIHQWPATLVQPVGSPLSLECTVEGTSNPNLYWYRQAAGRGLQLLFYSVGIGQISSEVPQNLSASRPQDRQFILSSKKLLLSDSGFYLCAWSAWGVGYEQYFGPGTRLTVT.

This clone was seen just once. V is TRBV5-5 and J is TRBJ1-6, with 8 bases identical to TRBD1. J lost 6 bases, V lost 0 bases, and 2 bases had no gene match. Germline lookup yields CDR1 SGHKS and CDR2 YYEKEE (reference sequence). The CDR3 is 15 amino acids. The CDR3 is CASSLGQGANSPLHF. CDR3 bases: TGTGCCAGCAGCTTGGGTCAGGGGGCTAATTCACCCCTCCACTTT.

The rearrangement joins TRBV2 to TRBJ1-4, with TRBD1 matching over 8 bases. The CDR3 is made up of 14 amino acids. V shed 5 bases, J shed 7 bases, and the junction held 6 bases outside the gene matches. Looked up from germline, CDR1 is SNHLY and CDR2 is FYNNEI. This chain's CDR3 is CASSPDRGGEKLFF. The CDR3 DNA is TGTGCCAGCAGTCCAGACAGGGGAGGTGAAAAACTGTTTTTT.

The gene calls are TRBV20-1 and TRBJ1-1; D not certain. Deletions cut 6 bases from V and 9 bases from J, with 14 bases between. The CDR3 covers 11 residues. The germline V gene has CDR1 DFQATT and CDR2 SNEGSKA (reference sequence). The CDR3 sequence: CSAAEGSQAFF. CDR3 coding DNA: TGCAGTGCCGCCGAGGGTTCTCAAGCTTTCTTT.

The rearrangement links TRBV19 to TRBJ1-1, with 8 positions matching TRBD1. After removal of 3 bases from V and 2 bases from J, the junction contained 5 bases not matched to a gene. This CDR3 has 15 residues. The V gene's germline CDR1 is LNHDA and CDR2 SQIVND (reference sequence). The CDR3 loop reads CASSITGQGNTEAFF. Written as DNA, the CDR3 is TGTGCCAGTAGTATTACCGGACAGGGTAACACTGAAGCTTTCTTT. Full variable domain (remainder filled in from reference TRBV19 and TRBJ1-1): DGGITQSPKYLFRKEGQNVTLSCEQNLNHDAMYWYRQDPGQGLRLIYYSQIVNDFQKGDIAEGYSVSREKKESFPLTVTSAQKNPTAFYLCASSITGQGNTEAFFGQGTRLTVV.

This chain joins TRBV18 and TRBJ2-5, with D tentatively TRBD1 (5 bases). Germline CDR1 and CDR2: KGHSH and LQKENI. V lost 3 bases, J lost 8 bases, and 13 bases lay in between. The CDR3 length is 13 residues. The CDR3 bases are TGTGCCAGCTCACCCTCTATACAGGAAACCCAGTACTTC. Translated, it gives CASSPSIQETQYF.

This chain uses TRBV27 with TRBJ2-3, with 7 bases that match TRBD2. Germline V gives CDR1 MNHEY, CDR2 SMNVEV (reference sequence). The ends lost 6 bases at V and 0 bases at J; junction bases unmatched: 6. There are 15 residues in the CDR3. The CDR3 region is CASRSFGGSTDTQYF. For the CDR3, the DNA is TGTGCCAGCAGATCCTTCGGGGGGAGCACAGATACGCAGTATTTT.

This clone was detected once. V gene TRBV7-2 combines with J gene TRBJ2-1; 8 nucleotides match TRBD2. The CDR3 loop spans 14 amino acids. Trimming removed 8 bases from V and 3 bases from J; junction bases left unmatched: 6. Germline assignment: CDR1 SGHTA and CDR2 FQGNSA. CDR3 nucleotide sequence: TGTGCCAGCCTTTTCGGGGGGGGCTACAATGAGCAGTTCTTC. This gives the protein CASLFGGGYNEQFF.

This clone appeared a single time. This chain links TRBV27 with TRBJ1-1; the D gene is possibly TRBD1 (6 bases). The CDR3 runs to 13 residues. V was shortened by 8 bases and J by 4 bases, with 14 bases between the two germline ends. Germline V CDR1 and CDR2: MNHEY, SMNVEV (reference sequence). CDR3 nucleotide sequence: TGTGCCAGCCGTCGGGAGGGGGGCACTGAAGCTTTCTTT. Translated, it gives CASRREGGTEAFF.

This rearrangement joins TRBV18 to TRBJ1-1; 11 bases are a match to TRBD1. Germline values: CDR1 KGHSH, CDR2 LQKENI. This CDR3 has 15 amino acids. Losses at the gene ends were 6 bases for V and 7 bases for J; bases not matched to a gene: 10. CDR3 residues: CASSLTGQGEGEAFF. The CDR3 coding sequence is TGTGCCAGCTCGCTCACGGGACAGGGGGAAGGTGAAGCTTTCTTT.

This clone appeared once. The chain uses TRBV5-1 and TRBJ1-2, with TRBD1 identical over 7 bases. With 0 bases clipped from V and 4 bases from J, the junction kept 9 bases outside the gene matches. The CDR3 is 16 amino acids. Germline assignment: CDR1 SGHRS and CDR2 YFSETQ. DNA for the CDR3: TGCGCCAGCAGCTTGGTTTACCCAGACAGGGCCTATGGCTACACCTTC. Amino acids: CASSLVYPDRAYGYTF.

This rearrangement joins TRBV7-2 to TRBJ1-5, with TRBD1 matching 7 bases. The germline CDR1 and CDR2 sequences are SGHTA and FQGNSA. V dropped 5 bases and J dropped 5; count of bases not matched to a gene: 9. This CDR3 comprises 15 residues. The CDR3 region is CASSIQGNPHQPQHF. CDR3 sequence (DNA): TGTGCCAGCAGCATACAGGGGAATCCCCATCAGCCCCAGCATTTT.

The table lists this clone with a few counts. This sequence joins TRBV29-1 and TRBJ1-2, with 7 bases identical to TRBD1. This CDR3 comprises 11 residues. Germline lookup yields CDR1 SQVTM and CDR2 ANQGSEA. V gave up 4 bases and J gave up 8 bases; unmatched junction bases: 4. The CDR3 region is CSVGQGDGYTF. The DNA of the CDR3 is TGCAGCGTTGGACAGGGCGACGGCTACACCTTC.

The gene calls are TRBV18 and TRBJ1-1; 8 bases fit TRBD1. Germline-derived CDR1 and CDR2 are KGHSH and LQKENI. The CDR3 is 16 residues long. The junction had 11 bases not matched to a gene; V was cut back by 4 bases and J by 4 bases. The CDR3 here is CASSLSGGIVGTEAFF. Here the CDR3 DNA reads TGTGCCAGCTCACTGTCAGGGGGCATTGTTGGCACTGAAGCTTTCTTT.

The chain is built from TRBV5-6 and TRBJ2-1, with 10 bases identical to TRBD2. The V gene's germline CDR1 is SGHDT and CDR2 YYEEEE. With 2 bases clipped from V and 6 bases from J, the junction kept 5 bases outside the gene matches. The CDR3 is 15 residues long. CDR3: CASSLAGGPVNEQFF. CDR3 DNA sequence: TGTGCCAGCAGCTTAGCGGGAGGGCCAGTCAATGAGCAGTTCTTC.

The chain joins TRBV5-1 to TRBJ1-3; D is unresolved. Germline loops: CDR1 SGHRS, CDR2 YFSETQ. Deletions cut 0 bases from V and 0 bases from J, with 7 bases between. The CDR3 sequence is 15 residues long. CDR3 DNA sequence: TGCGCCAGCAGCTTGGGAGAGAACTCTGGAAACACCATATATTTT. Residues: CASSLGENSGNTIYF.

This clone was seen a handful of times. The V call is TRBV15, the J call TRBJ2-3, with 7 nucleotides matching TRBD2. The CDR3 consists of 17 residues. After removal of 0 bases from V and 2 bases from J, the junction contained 8 bases not matched to a gene. Germline V CDR1 and CDR2: LNHNV, YYDKDF (reference sequence). The CDR3 region has the DNA TGTGCCACCAGCAGAGATACGTCGGGACTACTCACAGATACGCAGTATTTT. This translates into CATSRDTSGLLTDTQYF.

This chain joins TRBV5-4 and TRBJ2-1, with 12 positions matching TRBD2. V dropped 5 bases and J dropped 1; count of bases not matched to a gene: 4. The CDR3 totals 16 residues. Germline CDR1 and CDR2: SGHNT and YYREEE (reference sequence). CDR3 amino acids: CASRGTSGLSYNEQFF. CDR3 coding DNA: TGTGCCAGCAGGGGGACTAGCGGGCTGTCCTACAATGAGCAGTTCTTC.